Listed here is a single T cell receptor (beta chain). Its antigen is as yet unknown. Each subset's genomic DNA was split evenly across several immunoSEQ plates. In the original analysis: With immunoSEQ giving junction-only sequences and no quality scores, filtering differed. The protocol was immunoSEQ multiplex PCR, while the TCRdb copy is restricted to in-frame clones and leaves out a portion. D and trimming were read from the DNA, whereas the V and J calls and clone size are those reported in that table. This table holds approximately 1.1 million clones, about 80% found once. The junction had 9 bases not matched to a gene; V was cut back by 3 bases and J by 6 bases. The CDR3 is 15 residues long. The germline gives CDR1 SGHRS, CDR2 YFSETQ. Division of CD4+ cells produced a CD45RA+ naive subset and a CD45RA-negative memory subset. The sample originates from a study of shared clonotypes between healthy human individuals. Overall study results and limits: Genetic and exposure-history diversity was limited by the few donors.

Sequencing input: memory CD4+ T cells from PBMCs. Subset described: CD45RA-negative fraction. The TCR comes from a man aged 18 to 35 in good health. Some clones in this sample may be carry-over from other donors' samples. The chain recombines TRBV5-1 with TRBJ2-7; 10 nucleotides line up with TRBD1. The CDR3 DNA sequence: TGCGCCAGCAGCTCAGCCGGGACAGGGGTCCGCGAGCAGTACTTC. It yields the protein CASSSAGTGVREQYF.